The rows below give T cell receptor beta chains drawn from one sample of a study of blood T cell repertoires in COVID-19. TCRdb's copy holds only in-frame clones and misses some; the assay was immunoSEQ multiplex PCR. Of approximately 210,000 clones listed, roughly 79% are singletons. Sequencing was carried out using PBMCs or T cells enriched from blood (not recorded which). These receptors came from a woman aged 50 to 60 with acute COVID-19. CDR3s include the opening cysteine and the closing phenylalanine or tryptophan. D genes are given only for firm matches. Clone sizes are given selectively: once, few, many, or a class where the clone is expanded.

v_call,j_call,clone_size,d_call,cdr3_aa,cdr3_nt
TRBV28,TRBJ2-7,NA,NA,CASSLSKQGGGYEQYF,TGTGCCAGCAGTTTATCAAAACAGGGAGGGGGCTACGAGCAGTACTTC
TRBV6-2/TRBV6-3,TRBJ1-1,few,NA,CASSSTGGILRAFF,TGTGCCAGCAGTTCCACGGGAGGGATTCTGAGAGCTTTCTTT
TRBV4-3,TRBJ2-3,NA,NA,CASSLQPPDSLSTDTQYF,TGCGCCAGCAGCCTCCAACCGCCGGACAGCCTGAGTACAGATACGCAGTATTTT
TRBV27,TRBJ2-3,NA,NA,CASTRRGASTDTQYF,TGTGCCAGCACCCGACGGGGGGCAAGCACAGATACGCAGTATTTT
TRBV2,TRBJ2-2,few,NA,CATNYATYTGELFF,TGTGCCACCAATTATGCAACTTACACCGGGGAGCTGTTTTTT
TRBV5-6,TRBJ2-7,few,NA,CASSPLSGPYEQYF,TGTGCCAGCAGCCCCCTGAGCGGACCCTACGAGCAGTACTTC
TRBV28,TRBJ2-2,NA,NA,CASSWGNRVTGELFF,TGTGCCAGCAGCTGGGGGAACAGGGTCACCGGGGAGCTGTTTTTT
TRBV28,TRBJ2-3,NA,TRBD1,CASSYTGVLGTDTQYF,TGTGCCAGCAGTTATACAGGGGTACTCGGCACAGATACGCAGTATTTT
TRBV7-2,TRBJ2-5,once,TRBD1,CASSSRGGTGPETQYF,TGTGCCAGCAGCTCCCGAGGCGGGACAGGCCCGGAGACCCAGTACTTC
TRBV11-1,TRBJ2-2,NA,NA,CASSRTVTGELFF,TGTGCCAGCAGCCGGACAGTTACCGGGGAGCTGTTTTTT
TRBV7-9,TRBJ2-1,NA,TRBD2,CASSPGTSGSRDEQFF,TGTGCCAGCAGCCCCGGGACTAGCGGGAGTAGGGATGAGCAGTTCTTC
TRBV4-3,TRBJ2-5,NA,TRBD2,CASSRQAGGRETQYF,TGCGCCAGCAGCCGCCAGGCGGGGGGCCGTGAGACCCAGTACTTC
TRBV28,TRBJ2-1,NA,TRBD2,CASSLWLERENNEQFF,TGTGCCAGCAGTTTATGGTTGGAGCGGGAGAACAATGAGCAGTTCTTC
TRBV7-2,TRBJ1-2,NA,TRBD1,CASSLGRDRHNYGYTF,TGTGCCAGCAGCTTAGGCCGGGACAGACACAACTATGGCTACACCTTC
TRBV18,TRBJ1-4,NA,TRBD1,CASSPPNRGNEKLFF,TGTGCCAGCTCACCACCCAACAGGGGGAATGAAAAACTGTTTTTT
TRBV19,TRBJ2-4,NA,TRBD2,CASSGGGVAGGIANIQYF,TGTGCCAGTAGCGGAGGTGGGGTAGCGGGAGGGATTGCAAACATTCAGTACTTC
TRBV7-2,TRBJ1-2,NA,NA,CASSLETVYTF,TGTGCCAGCAGCTTAGAGACAGTGTACACCTTC
TRBV15,TRBJ1-6,NA,NA,CATSMDIGVRSPLHF,TGTGCCACCAGCATGGACATCGGTGTTCGTTCACCCCTCCACTTT
TRBV10-3,TRBJ1-1,NA,TRBD1,CAISGGQGYTEAFF,TGTGCCATCAGCGGGGGACAGGGCTATACTGAAGCTTTCTTT
TRBV28,TRBJ2-7,few,TRBD1,CASSRIGTGVHEQYF,TGTGCCAGCAGTCGGATTGGGACAGGGGTCCACGAGCAGTACTTC
TRBV18,TRBJ1-6,NA,TRBD1,CASSLDRYNSPLHF,TGTGCCAGCTCACTGGACAGGTATAATTCACCCCTCCACTTT
TRBV5-1,TRBJ2-7,NA,TRBD1,CASSYDLQGGNSYEQYF,TGCGCCAGCAGCTACGACTTACAGGGGGGAAATTCCTACGAGCAGTACTTC
TRBV28,TRBJ1-2,NA,TRBD1,CASSFGGTGNYGYTF,TGTGCCAGCAGTTTCGGAGGGACAGGGAACTATGGCTACACCTTC
TRBV19,TRBJ2-7,few,TRBD2,CASRPAGGSSYEQYF,TGTGCCAGTAGACCAGCGGGAGGCTCCTCCTACGAGCAGTACTTC
TRBV7-9,TRBJ1-5,NA,TRBD1,CASSPGGSSNQPQHF,TGTGCCAGCAGCCCAGGGGGCTCTAGCAATCAGCCCCAGCATTTT
TRBV28,TRBJ2-3,once,NA,CASSTSGQSQDTQYF,TGTGCCAGCAGTACCTCCGGACAGTCACAGGATACGCAGTATTTT
TRBV7-9,TRBJ1-1,NA,TRBD1,CASSFTGGDTEAFF,TGTGCCAGCAGCTTCACAGGGGGAGATACTGAAGCTTTCTTT
TRBV7-3,TRBJ2-7,NA,NA,CASRLLQGSYEQYF,TGTGCCAGCAGGCTACTACAGGGCTCCTACGAGCAGTACTTC
TRBV7-2,TRBJ2-5,NA,NA,CASSLWGTIEQETQYF,TGTGCCAGCAGCTTGTGGGGGACAATCGAACAAGAGACCCAGTACTTC
TRBV27,TRBJ2-7,NA,NA,CASSLQQGTAYEQYF,TGTGCCAGCAGTCTTCAACAGGGAACAGCTTACGAGCAGTACTTC
TRBV10-3,TRBJ2-7,NA,NA,CAISDSSYEQYF,TGTGCCATCAGTGACAGCTCCTACGAGCAGTACTTC
TRBV5-4,TRBJ2-7,NA,NA,CASSLNRDKYF,TGTGCCAGCAGCTTGAATCGGGACAAGTACTTC
TRBV6-2/TRBV6-3,TRBJ2-7,few,TRBD1,CASSSDSTGSLSGEQYF,TGTGCCAGCAGTTCGGACTCGACAGGGAGCTTATCGGGGGAGCAGTACTTC
TRBV2,TRBJ2-1,NA,NA,CASSGGDSYNEQFF,TGTGCCAGCAGTGGGGGAGATTCCTACAATGAGCAGTTCTTC
TRBV24-1,TRBJ2-2,NA,TRBD1,CATGQGANVWELFF,TGTGCCACCGGACAGGGGGCGAACGTCTGGGAGCTGTTTTTT
TRBV7-2,TRBJ2-7,NA,TRBD1,CASSPTGPLEQYF,TGTGCCAGCAGTCCGACAGGGCCCCTCGAGCAGTACTTC
TRBV28,TRBJ2-2,NA,TRBD1,CASSVSGTGLPGELFF,TGTGCCAGCAGTGTCTCCGGGACAGGCCTCCCCGGGGAGCTGTTTTTT
TRBV18,TRBJ1-3,NA,NA,CASSPDLAFSGNTIYF,TGTGCCAGCTCACCGGACTTAGCCTTCTCTGGAAACACCATATATTTT
TRBV7-2,TRBJ1-1,NA,NA,CASSGNRDTEAFF,TGTGCCAGCAGCGGTAATCGGGACACTGAAGCTTTCTTT
TRBV6-1,TRBJ2-2,NA,TRBD2,CASSGLAGVDTGELFF,TGTGCCAGCAGTGGACTAGCGGGAGTTGATACCGGGGAGCTGTTTTTT
TRBV11-2,TRBJ1-2,NA,NA,CASSLDQDRLYGYTF,TGTGCCAGCAGCTTAGATCAAGACAGGCTCTATGGCTACACCTTC
TRBV15,TRBJ1-4,NA,NA,CATSRDGGGSEKLFF,TGTGCCACCAGCAGAGATGGGGGGGGCAGCGAAAAACTGTTTTTT
TRBV9,TRBJ1-6,NA,TRBD1,CASSTDRTGLGNSPLHF,TGTGCCAGCAGCACCGACCGGACAGGGCTGGGTAATTCACCCCTCCACTTT
TRBV27,TRBJ1-1,NA,NA,CASWRSFTEAFF,TGTGCCAGCTGGAGGTCCTTCACTGAAGCTTTCTTT
TRBV30,TRBJ2-2,NA,TRBD2,CAWSRTGLANTGELFF,TGTGCCTGGAGCCGGACGGGACTAGCGAACACCGGGGAGCTGTTTTTT
TRBV7-2,TRBJ2-7,once,TRBD2,CASSLVSGGYYEQYF,TGTGCCAGCAGCTTAGTTAGCGGGGGCTACTACGAGCAGTACTTC
TRBV9,TRBJ2-7,NA,TRBD1,CASSVGGDRGDYEQYF,TGTGCCAGCAGCGTAGGTGGGGACAGGGGGGACTACGAGCAGTACTTC
TRBV25-1,TRBJ1-2,once,TRBD1,CASSVQGGRDGYTF,TGTGCCAGCAGTGTCCAGGGGGGACGGGATGGCTACACCTTC
TRBV19,TRBJ2-6,NA,TRBD1,CASTKGQGGGFISGANVLTF,TGTGCCAGTACTAAAGGACAGGGTGGGGGATTTATCTCTGGGGCCAACGTCCTGACTTTC
TRBV19,TRBJ2-6,NA,NA,CASSTTDRSSGANVLTF,TGTGCCAGTAGTACCACGGACAGAAGCTCTGGGGCCAACGTCCTGACTTTC
TRBV19,TRBJ2-1,NA,TRBD1,CASSPPGQGLREQFF,TGTGCCAGTAGTCCACCGGGACAGGGTCTTCGGGAGCAGTTCTTC
TRBV6-1,TRBJ2-3,NA,NA,CASSESGVWDTQYF,TGTGCCAGCAGTGAATCCGGGGTCTGGGATACGCAGTATTTT
TRBV18,TRBJ1-2,NA,NA,CASSPDSYGYTF,TGTGCCAGCTCACCGGACAGCTATGGCTACACCTTC
TRBV9,TRBJ2-1,NA,NA,CASSVELHNEQFF,TGTGCCAGCAGCGTAGAACTACACAATGAGCAGTTCTTC
TRBV18,TRBJ1-4,NA,NA,CASSPTLATNEKLFF,TGTGCCAGCTCCCCTACCTTGGCAACTAATGAAAAACTGTTTTTT
TRBV28,TRBJ2-7,once,NA,CAIRDNSYEQYF,TGTGCCATCCGGGACAACTCCTACGAGCAGTACTTC
TRBV19,TRBJ1-1,NA,TRBD1,CATHRQGQAEAFF,TGTGCCACCCATAGACAGGGACAAGCTGAAGCTTTCTTT
TRBV7-2,TRBJ2-7,NA,NA,CASSLDSPGLTYEQYF,TGTGCCAGCAGCTTAGACTCACCAGGTCTTACCTACGAGCAGTACTTC
TRBV5-4,TRBJ1-4,NA,TRBD1,CASSLGTGVEKLFF,TGTGCCAGCAGCTTGGGGACAGGGGTTGAAAAACTGTTTTTT